Listed below are T cell receptor beta chains from one sample, sequenced in a study of cytomegalovirus exposure and HLA in healthy donors. The table came from immunoSEQ multiplex PCR; TCRdb's copy has only in-frame clones and leaves some out. The sample holds some 190,000 clones, about 77% seen once. The sequenced sample was PBMCs. The receptor set was obtained from a woman aged 25 to 39 in good health and CMV-seropositive. CDR3s include the opening cysteine and the closing phenylalanine or tryptophan. D genes are given only for firm matches. Clone size, where shown, is once, few, many, or a class for clones that have expanded.

TRBJ2-3	-	-	TRBV27	TGTGCCAGCAGTCCCTATCGGGTGGATACGCAGTATTTT	CASSPYRVDTQYF
TRBJ2-7	-	TRBD2	TRBV27	TGTGCCAGCAGTTTATTTGTCTCTCGGCTAGCGGGGGGCCTTGTAGACGAGCAGTACTTC	CASSLFVSRLAGGLVDEQYF
TRBJ1-4	-	TRBD1	TRBV28	TGTGCCAGCAGTTCCCCGGGACAGGGTAATGAAAAACTGTTTTTT	CASSSPGQGNEKLFF
TRBJ2-5	-	-	TRBV28	TGTGCCAGCGAGGGGGGGGTGAAGGAACAAGAGACCCAGTACTTC	CASEGGVKEQETQYF
TRBJ2-3	-	TRBD2	TRBV7-2	TGTGCCAGCAGCTTAGGAGTGGGGCGGGGGGTGACAGATACGCAGTATTTT	CASSLGVGRGVTDTQYF
TRBJ1-2	-	TRBD1	TRBV7-8	TGTGCCAGCATACCTCTCCGGGACAGCGACTATGGCTACACCTTC	CASIPLRDSDYGYTF
TRBJ2-4	-	-	TRBV28	TGTGCCAGCAGTTTATCCCCAGGCAAAAACATTCAGTACTTC	CASSLSPGKNIQYF
TRBJ1-1	-	TRBD1	TRBV5-6	TGTGCCAGCAGAAAGGATGGAGACAGGGTGATTAACACTGAAGCTTTCTTT	CASRKDGDRVINTEAFF
TRBJ2-5	-	TRBD1	TRBV9	TGTGCCAGCAGCGTAGGTGGGACAGAAGAGACCCAGTACTTC	CASSVGGTEETQYF
TRBJ1-6	-	-	TRBV7-9	TGTGCCAGCAGCTTAGACGCCCGAGCAGGTTCACCCCTCCACTTT	CASSLDARAGSPLHF
TRBJ1-3	-	-	TRBV30	TGTGCCTGGAGCACTGGAAACACCATATATTTT	CAWSTGNTIYF
TRBJ2-5	-	-	TRBV4-3	TGCGCCAGCGGGGTCAGGGGGAGGGAGACCCAGTACTTC	CASGVRGRETQYF
TRBJ2-1	-	TRBD2	TRBV14	TGTGCCAGCAGCCAAGATTCGTCCTTCGCGGGGGTGGGTAGAAGTGAGCAGTTCTTC	CASSQDSSFAGVGRSEQFF
TRBJ2-7	-	TRBD1	TRBV10-3	TGTGCCATCAGTGGGGACAGTTCCTACGAGCAGTACTTC	CAISGDSSYEQYF
TRBJ1-2	-	TRBD1	TRBV4-3	TGCGCCAGCAGTTCCGACAGGGTGTATGGCTACACCTTC	CASSSDRVYGYTF
TRBJ2-2	few	TRBD2	TRBV19	TGTGCCAGTTTAACTAGCGGGGGCACGCGGACCGGGGAGCTGTTTTTT	CASLTSGGTRTGELFF
TRBJ1-2	-	-	TRBV7-2	TGTGCCAGCAGCCGCCGGGGGACGGGACCAGGGAACTATGGCTACACCTTC	CASSRRGTGPGNYGYTF
TRBJ1-2	-	-	TRBV6-5	TGTGCCAGCAGTTACTCGGCTTCTAACTATGGCTACACCTTC	CASSYSASNYGYTF
TRBJ2-7	few	-	TRBV28	TGTGCCAGCAGTTCCCCGGGGACACCACTCACCTACGAGCAGTACTTC	CASSSPGTPLTYEQYF
TRBJ1-2	once	-	TRBV4-3	TGCGCCAGCAGCCAAGATCTGCAGGGAATTGCCTATGGCTACACCTTC	CASSQDLQGIAYGYTF
TRBJ1-3	-	-	TRBV29-1	TGCAACGCGGGGAGAGGGGATTCGGGAAACACCATATATTTT	CNAGRGDSGNTIYF
TRBJ2-5	few	TRBD2	TRBV30	TGTGCCTGGAGTCCGGGACTAGCGGGGAGTCGAGAGACCCAGTACTTC	CAWSPGLAGSRETQYF
TRBJ2-7	-	-	TRBV19	TGTGCCAGTAGTATAGGAGGGGGAGTGGGGACCTACGAGCAGTACTTC	CASSIGGGVGTYEQYF
TRBJ2-3	-	-	TRBV4-3	TGCGCCAGCAGCCAACAAGGGAGTCCTAGCACAGATACGCAGTATTTT	CASSQQGSPSTDTQYF
TRBJ1-1	-	TRBD1	TRBV28	TGTGCCAGCAGTTTATCCGGACAGGGGTATTTTGAAACTGAAGCTTTCTTT	CASSLSGQGYFETEAFF
TRBJ1-1	once	-	TRBV28	TGTGCCAGCAAACCAGGGTCCATGAACACTGAAGCTTTCTTT	CASKPGSMNTEAFF
TRBJ1-6	-	-	TRBV19	TGTGCCAGTAATGAGCAGGGGTCCTATAATTCACCCCTCCACTTT	CASNEQGSYNSPLHF
TRBJ2-7	-	TRBD1	TRBV4-2	TGTGCCAGCAGCCAAGGGGACCTCCGGGACAGGGGGTACGAGCAGTACTTC	CASSQGDLRDRGYEQYF
TRBJ2-2	-	-	TRBV20-1	TGCAGTGCGGGGAGAACCGGGGAGCTGTTTTTT	CSAGRTGELFF
TRBJ2-5	-	TRBD1	TRBV28	TGTGCCAGCAGTCTTGGACAGGGCGAGACCCAGTACTTC	CASSLGQGETQYF
TRBJ2-7	-	-	TRBV6-5	TGTGCCAGCAGCACGCCGGGACTCGGGGCCTACGAGCAGTACTTC	CASSTPGLGAYEQYF
TRBJ2-7	-	-	TRBV15	TGTGCCACCAGCAGAGATAACGGGGGAATCGAGCAGTACTTC	CATSRDNGGIEQYF
TRBJ2-7	-	-	TRBV21-1	TGTGCCAGCAGCGAAAGGACAGGTTTGTACGAGCAGTACTTC	CASSERTGLYEQYF
TRBJ2-3	-	TRBD1	TRBV6-1	TGTGCCAGCAGTAAGGACAGGGGCCCAGATACGCAGTATTTT	CASSKDRGPDTQYF
TRBJ2-3	-	-	TRBV27	TGTGCCAGCAGTTTATCGTGGGCAGGATACACAGATACGCAGTATTTT	CASSLSWAGYTDTQYF
TRBJ2-1	-	-	TRBV4-1	TGCGCCAGCAGCCAGCTTATTCAGGGGGAGCAGTTCTTC	CASSQLIQGEQFF
TRBJ2-5	-	TRBD2	TRBV5-4	TGTGCCAGCAGCCTCGCGGGGGGAGGAGAGACCCAGTACTTC	CASSLAGGGETQYF
TRBJ1-5	-	-	TRBV19	TGTGCCAGTAGTCGTGGACCGACAGCCAATCAGCCCCAGCATTTT	CASSRGPTANQPQHF
TRBJ2-7	-	-	TRBV6-5	TGTGCCAGCCAGGGCAAGGCCCTGGCCTACGAGCAGTACTTC	CASQGKALAYEQYF
TRBJ2-3	-	TRBD1	TRBV25-1	TGTGCCAGCAGTGAGCCCAAGGGACAGGGGGTCACAGATACGCAGTATTTT	CASSEPKGQGVTDTQYF
TRBJ2-5	once	TRBD1	TRBV5-6	TGTGCCAGCAGCTTGGTTAGGGTGACAGGGAAGTACCAAGAGACCCAGTACTTC	CASSLVRVTGKYQETQYF
TRBJ2-3	-	-	TRBV6-5	TGTGCCAGCACCCCGGGGACTCCCAGCACAGATACGCAGTATTTT	CASTPGTPSTDTQYF
TRBJ1-1	-	-	TRBV6-5	TGTGCCAGCAGTCGCACAGGGAACACTGAAGCTTTCTTT	CASSRTGNTEAFF
TRBJ2-1	-	-	TRBV21-1	TGTGCCAGCAGCAAACTACCGACTTACAATGAGCAGTTCTTC	CASSKLPTYNEQFF
TRBJ2-7	-	TRBD2	TRBV9	TGTGCCAGCAGCGCCTTCGGACTAGCGGGCTACGAGCAGTACTTC	CASSAFGLAGYEQYF
TRBJ1-2	-	-	TRBV6-1	TGTGCCAGCCAGAGAGGGAATTTCGAGAGCTACACCTTC	CASQRGNFESYTF